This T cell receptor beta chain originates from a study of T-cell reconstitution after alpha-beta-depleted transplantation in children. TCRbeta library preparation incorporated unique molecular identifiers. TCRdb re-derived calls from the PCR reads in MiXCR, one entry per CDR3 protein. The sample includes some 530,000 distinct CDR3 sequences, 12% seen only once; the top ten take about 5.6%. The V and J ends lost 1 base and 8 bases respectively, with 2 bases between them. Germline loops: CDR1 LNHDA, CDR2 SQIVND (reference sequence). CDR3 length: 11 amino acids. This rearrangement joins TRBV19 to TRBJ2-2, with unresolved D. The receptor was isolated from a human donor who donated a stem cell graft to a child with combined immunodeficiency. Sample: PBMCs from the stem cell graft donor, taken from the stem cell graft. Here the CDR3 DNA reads TGTGCCAGTAGTATAGGGGGGGAGCTGTTTTTT. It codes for CASSIGGELFF.